The 21 T cell receptor beta chains in this list originate from one sample, sequenced in a study of cytomegalovirus exposure and HLA in healthy donors. The primer mix had 60 Vbeta and 13 Jbeta primers. Clones were read by immunoSEQ multiplex PCR, and TCRdb kept only the in-frame ones, dropping some. This table lists around 35,000 clones. Specimen: PBMCs. The receptor source for this set is a woman aged 35 to 49 in good health and CMV-seropositive.

The rearrangement links TRBV6-5 to TRBJ1-5, with TRBD1 as a possible D gene (5 bases). The CDR3 totals 16 residues. Germline loops: CDR1 MNHEY, CDR2 SVGAGI. V lost 0 bases to trimming and J lost 2 bases, with 11 bases between them. In DNA, the CDR3 is TGTGCCAGCAGTTACTCGGGCAGGGATGGCAATCAGCCCCAGCATTTT. Its translation: CASSYSGRDGNQPQHF.

This chain joins TRBV7-3 and TRBJ1-6; a weak D match, TRBD1 (5 bases). The CDR3 has 14 amino acids. With 2 bases removed from V and 9 bases from J, the gap between germline ends came to 11 bases. Germline CDR1 is SGHTA and CDR2 is FQGTGA. The chain's CDR3 is CASSLGGDLSPLHF. CDR3 bases: TGTGCCAGCAGCTTAGGAGGGGACCTTTCACCCCTCCACTTT.

This sequence joins TRBV7-9 and TRBJ2-7; 9 nucleotides agree with TRBD1. Germline CDR1 and CDR2: SEHNR and FQNEAQ (reference sequence). Losses at the gene ends were 5 bases for V and 3 bases for J; bases not matched to a gene: 2. The CDR3 length is 13 residues. In DNA, the CDR3 is TGTGCCAGCAGCGGGACAGGGTACTACGAGCAGTACTTC. Its translation is CASSGTGYYEQYF.

The chain combines TRBV28 with TRBJ1-2; 8 nucleotides agree with TRBD1. J lost 4 bases, V lost 7 bases, and 11 bases had no gene match. The CDR3 totals 15 residues. Germline values: CDR1 MDHEN, CDR2 SYDVKM. Here the CDR3 reads CASTIGQGQGYGYTF. The DNA for the CDR3 is TGTGCCAGCACTATTGGACAGGGCCAGGGCTATGGCTACACCTTC.

The CDR3 region has the DNA TGTGCCAGCAGCCAGGGGGGTATTGGCTATGGCTACACCTTC. It translates to CASSQGGIGYGYTF. V usage is TRBV28 and J usage is TRBJ1-2, with 7 bases that match TRBD1. The CDR3 spans 14 residues. The germline gives CDR1 MDHEN, CDR2 SYDVKM. V dropped 6 bases and J dropped 4; count of bases not matched to a gene: 8.

This chain connects TRBV6-1 to TRBJ2-7; D ambiguous. Germline-derived CDR1 and CDR2 are MNHNS and SASEGT. CDR3 length: 15 amino acids. V shed 0 bases and J shed 0 bases, with 9 bases lying between them. The CDR3 DNA reads TGTGCCAGCAGTGAAGCCGCAAGCCGCTCCTACGAGCAGTACTTC. This gives the protein CASSEAASRSYEQYF.

V and J are TRBV9 and TRBJ2-4; D may be TRBD2 (7 bases). Germline-derived CDR1 and CDR2 are SGDLS and YYNGEE. The length of the CDR3 is 16 residues. Trimming took off 1 base at V and 8 bases at J, with 19 bases between the two ends. In DNA, the CDR3 is TGTGCCAGCAGCGTACAGGGTCGCGGGGAGGGGGACATTCAGTACTTC. It translates to CASSVQGRGEGDIQYF.

The gene calls are TRBV29-1 and TRBJ2-1, with D tentatively TRBD2 (5 bases). Germline V lookup: CDR1 SQVTM, CDR2 ANQGSEA. This CDR3 is built from 12 residues. V shed 6 bases and J shed 5 bases, with 11 bases lying between them. Here the CDR3 DNA reads TGCAGCGTGAGGGAAATCGACAATGAGCAGTTCTTC. Amino acids: CSVREIDNEQFF.

The chain has TRBV28 and TRBJ1-2, with TRBD1 matching 10 bases. Trimming took 10 bases from V and 8 from J; bases not matched to a gene: 10. The V gene's germline CDR1 is MDHEN and CDR2 SYDVKM. The CDR3 extends over 13 amino acids. As DNA, the CDR3 is TGTGCCACCCGAGGGACAGGGGTGGACGGCTACACCTTC. It specifies CATRGTGVDGYTF.

The chain recombines TRBV7-2 with TRBJ2-2; TRBD1 matches at 8 bases. The V and J ends lost 4 bases and 1 base, in that order; junction bases with no gene match: 2. Germline CDR1 and CDR2: SGHTA and FQGNSA. The CDR3 contains 15 residues. For the CDR3, the DNA is TGTGCCAGCAGCTCCGGGACAGGGAACACCGGGGAGCTGTTTTTT. Its translation is CASSSGTGNTGELFF.

This chain links TRBV2 with TRBJ2-5, with a tentative D call TRBD2 (5 bases). Between the trimmed V and J ends, which lost 6 bases and 3 bases, there was a span of 11 bases. Germline V gene lookup returns CDR1 SNHLY and CDR2 FYNNEI. The CDR3 has 13 residues. In DNA form, the CDR3 reads TGTGCCAGCAGATCGGGGTGGGAAGAGACCCAGTACTTC. Its translation is CASRSGWEETQYF.

The rearrangement joins TRBV5-1 to TRBJ2-1; 13 nucleotides match TRBD2. Germline CDR1 SGHRS, CDR2 YFSETQ. The CDR3 is made up of 15 amino acids. The J segment lost 9 bases and the V segment lost 6 bases, leaving 9 bases of the junction unmatched. CDR3 DNA sequence: TGCGCCAGCACCCCCGGACTAGCGGGAGACGCTGAGCAGTTCTTC. Encoded protein: CASTPGLAGDAEQFF.

V gene TRBV7-8 combines with J gene TRBJ2-3, with 7 nucleotides matching TRBD2. CDR3 length: 16 residues. J was trimmed by 1 base and V by 4 bases; bases with no gene match: 8. Germline V lookup: CDR1 SGHVS, CDR2 FQNEAQ. This chain's CDR3 is CASSYEGTSGTDTQYF. DNA for the CDR3: TGTGCCAGCAGCTATGAGGGCACTAGCGGCACAGATACGCAGTATTTT.

This chain uses TRBV30 with TRBJ2-7; the D gene is possibly TRBD1 (5 bases). The V gene's germline CDR1 is GTSNPN and CDR2 SVGIG (reference sequence). This CDR3 contains 11 residues. Trimming removed 0 bases from V and 9 bases from J, with 9 bases in between. CDR3 region: CAWSVRGPQYF. CDR3 nucleotide sequence: TGTGCCTGGAGTGTAAGGGGCCCGCAGTACTTC. The full variable domain, in which reference TRBV30 and TRBJ2-7 provide the parts outside the CDR3, is SQTIHQWPATLVQPVGSPLSLECTVEGTSNPNLYWYRQAAGRGLQLLFYSVGIGQISSEVPQNLSASRPQDRQFILSSKKLLLSDSGFYLCAWSVRGPQYFGPGTRLTVT.

CDR3 amino acids: CASDRVFDTGELFF. The CDR3 DNA reads TGTGCCAGCGACAGGGTGTTCGACACCGGGGAGCTGTTTTTT. The V and J genes are TRBV6-1 and TRBJ2-2, with 7 bases lining up with TRBD1. Trimming cost V 8 bases and J 3 bases; bases outside gene matches: 6. In germline, CDR1 is MNHNS, CDR2 SASEGT. The CDR3 has 14 amino acids.

CDR3 bases: TGTGCCAGCAGCCCGAACGCCGGTAGCTACGAGCAGTACTTC. Translating gives CASSPNAGSYEQYF. The chain recombines TRBV7-6 with TRBJ2-7; D uncertain. Deletions cut 5 bases from V and 3 bases from J, with 14 bases between. Germline V lookup: CDR1 SGHVS, CDR2 FNYEAQ. The CDR3 extends over 14 amino acids. The complete variable domain, with remaining parts taken from reference TRBV7-6 and TRBJ2-7, reads GAGVSQSPRYKVTKRGQDVALRCDPISGHVSLYWYRQALGQGPEFLTYFNYEAQQDKSGLPNDRFSAERPEGSISTLTIQRTEQRDSAMYRCASSPNAGSYEQYFGPGTRLTVT.

The CDR3 DNA reads as TGTGCCAGCAGTTACTCAGCAGGTGATAATGAAAAACTGTTTTTT. This translates into CASSYSAGDNEKLFF. This chain joins TRBV6-6 and TRBJ1-4; the D is unclear. Germline assignment: CDR1 MNHNY and CDR2 SVGAGI (reference sequence). The CDR3 has 15 amino acids. V was cut by 0 bases and J by 4 bases, with 9 bases left in between.

The rearrangement joins TRBV5-6 to TRBJ2-3, with 8 bases lining up with TRBD1. This CDR3 region has 14 residues. The trim removed 4 bases at V and 1 base at J, leaving 2 bases unmatched. The germline CDR1 and CDR2 sequences are SGHDT and YYEEEE. As DNA, the CDR3 is TGTGCCAGCAGCCCGACAGGGGGCACAGATACGCAGTATTTT. It yields the protein CASSPTGGTDTQYF.

The V call is TRBV7-9, the J call TRBJ1-4; 7 nucleotides match TRBD1. The CDR3 extends over 14 amino acids. Germline V gene data show CDR1 as SEHNR and CDR2 as FQNEAQ (reference sequence). Trimming removed 5 bases from V and 5 bases from J; junction bases left unmatched: 5. This CDR3 reads CASSGGTDNEKLFF. DNA of the CDR3: TGTGCCAGCAGCGGAGGGACAGACAATGAAAAACTGTTTTTT.

The chain is built from TRBV6-1 and TRBJ1-2, with D perhaps matching TRBD1 (6 bases). Per the germline V gene, CDR1 is MNHNS and CDR2 is SASEGT. Deletions cut 1 base from V and 2 bases from J, with 17 bases between. CDR3 length equals 17 residues. CDR3 DNA: TGTGCCAGCAGTGAAGAGGGCAGGGGTAGAGGAAACTATGGCTACACCTTC. This codes for CASSEEGRGRGNYGYTF.

The chain couples TRBV6-5 to TRBJ1-1; D may be TRBD1 (6 bases). There are 16 residues in the CDR3. Trimming removed 4 bases at V and 1 base at J, with 16 bases between. CDR1 and CDR2 (germline): MNHEY, SVGAGI. The CDR3 DNA reads as TGTGCCAGCAGTTCCACAGGGAGACGATGGAACACTGAAGCTTTCTTT. Its translation is CASSSTGRRWNTEAFF.